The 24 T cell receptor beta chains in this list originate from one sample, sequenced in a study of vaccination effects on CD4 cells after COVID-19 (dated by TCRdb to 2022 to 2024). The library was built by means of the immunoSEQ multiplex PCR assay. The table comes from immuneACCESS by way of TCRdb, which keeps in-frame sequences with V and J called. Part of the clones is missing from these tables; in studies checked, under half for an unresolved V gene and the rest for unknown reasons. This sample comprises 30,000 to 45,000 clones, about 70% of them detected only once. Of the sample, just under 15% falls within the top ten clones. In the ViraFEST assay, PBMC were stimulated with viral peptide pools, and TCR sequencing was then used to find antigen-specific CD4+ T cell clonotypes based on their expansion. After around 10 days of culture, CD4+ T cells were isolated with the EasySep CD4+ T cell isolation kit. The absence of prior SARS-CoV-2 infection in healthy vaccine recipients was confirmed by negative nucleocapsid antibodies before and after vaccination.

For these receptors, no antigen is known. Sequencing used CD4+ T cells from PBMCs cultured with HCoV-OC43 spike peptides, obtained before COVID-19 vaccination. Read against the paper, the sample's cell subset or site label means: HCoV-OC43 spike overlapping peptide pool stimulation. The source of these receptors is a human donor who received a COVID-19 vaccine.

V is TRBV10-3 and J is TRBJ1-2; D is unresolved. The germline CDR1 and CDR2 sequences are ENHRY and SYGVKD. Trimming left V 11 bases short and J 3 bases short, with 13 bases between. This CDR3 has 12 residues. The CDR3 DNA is TGTGCCTACTCCGCAGGACACTATGGCTACACCTTC. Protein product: CAYSAGHYGYTF.

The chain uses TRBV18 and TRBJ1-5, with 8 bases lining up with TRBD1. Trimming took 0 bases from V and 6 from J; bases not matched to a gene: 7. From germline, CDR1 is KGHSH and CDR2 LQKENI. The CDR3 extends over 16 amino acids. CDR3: CASSPPNRGSGQPQHF. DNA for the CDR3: TGTGCCAGCTCACCACCGAACAGGGGGTCAGGTCAGCCCCAGCATTTT.

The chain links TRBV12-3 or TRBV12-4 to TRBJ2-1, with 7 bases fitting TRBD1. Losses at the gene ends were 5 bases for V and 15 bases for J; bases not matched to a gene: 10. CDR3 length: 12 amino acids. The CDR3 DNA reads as TGTGCCAGCAGTCAGCCCAGGGGGAAAGGGTTCTTC. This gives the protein CASSQPRGKGFF.

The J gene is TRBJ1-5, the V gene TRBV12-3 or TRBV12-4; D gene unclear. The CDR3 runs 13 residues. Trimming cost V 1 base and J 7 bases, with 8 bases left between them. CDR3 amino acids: CASSLGSGQPQHF. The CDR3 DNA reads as TGTGCCAGCAGTTTAGGTAGCGGCCAGCCCCAGCATTTT.

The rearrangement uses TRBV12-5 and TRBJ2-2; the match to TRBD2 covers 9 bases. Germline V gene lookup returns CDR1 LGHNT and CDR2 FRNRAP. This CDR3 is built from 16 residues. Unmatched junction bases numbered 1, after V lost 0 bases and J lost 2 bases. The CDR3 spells CASGLVAGGNTGELFF. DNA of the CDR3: TGTGCTAGTGGTTTGGTAGCGGGGGGCAACACCGGGGAGCTGTTTTTT.

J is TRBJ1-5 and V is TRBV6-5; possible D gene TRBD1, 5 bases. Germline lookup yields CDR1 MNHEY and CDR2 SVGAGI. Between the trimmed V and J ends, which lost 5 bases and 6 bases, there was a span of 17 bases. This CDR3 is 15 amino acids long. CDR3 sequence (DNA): TGTGCCAGCAGTCCCCGGGCCCCGAGGGGTCAGCCCCAGCATTTT. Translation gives CASSPRAPRGQPQHF.

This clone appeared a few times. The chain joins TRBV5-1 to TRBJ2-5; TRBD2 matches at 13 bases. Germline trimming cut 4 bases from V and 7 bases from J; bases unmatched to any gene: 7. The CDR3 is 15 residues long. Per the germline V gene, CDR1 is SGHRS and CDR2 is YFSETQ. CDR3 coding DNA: TGCGCCAGCAGCCCCGGACTAGCGGGGGTGGGGACCCAGTACTTC. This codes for CASSPGLAGVGTQYF.

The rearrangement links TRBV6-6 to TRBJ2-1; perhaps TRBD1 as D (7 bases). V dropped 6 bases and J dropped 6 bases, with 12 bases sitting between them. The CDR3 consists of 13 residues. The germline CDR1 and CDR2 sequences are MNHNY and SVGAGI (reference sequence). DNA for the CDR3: TGTGCCAGCAGCCCTCAGGGGGGCAATGAGCAGTTCTTC. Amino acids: CASSPQGGNEQFF.

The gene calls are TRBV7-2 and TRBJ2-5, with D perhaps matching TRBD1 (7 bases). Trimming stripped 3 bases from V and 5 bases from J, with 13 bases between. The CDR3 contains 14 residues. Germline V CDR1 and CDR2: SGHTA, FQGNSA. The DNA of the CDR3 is TGTGCCAGCAGCTTGGGGGCAGGGGGGGAGACCCAGTACTTC. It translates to CASSLGAGGETQYF.

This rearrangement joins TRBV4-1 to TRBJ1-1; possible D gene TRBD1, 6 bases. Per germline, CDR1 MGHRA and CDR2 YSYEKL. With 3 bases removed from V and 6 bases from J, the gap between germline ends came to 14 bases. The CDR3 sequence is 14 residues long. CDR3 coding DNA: TGCGCCAGCAGCCACTACAGGGTGACCTCTGAAGCTTTCTTT. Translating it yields CASSHYRVTSEAFF.

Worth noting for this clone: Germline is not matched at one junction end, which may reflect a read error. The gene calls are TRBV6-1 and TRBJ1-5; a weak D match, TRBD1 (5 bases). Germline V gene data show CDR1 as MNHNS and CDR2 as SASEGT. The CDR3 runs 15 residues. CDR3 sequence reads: CASREGPGFGQPQHF. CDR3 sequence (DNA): TGTGCCAGCAGGGAAGGGCCAGGGTTCGGTCAGCCCCAGCATTTT.

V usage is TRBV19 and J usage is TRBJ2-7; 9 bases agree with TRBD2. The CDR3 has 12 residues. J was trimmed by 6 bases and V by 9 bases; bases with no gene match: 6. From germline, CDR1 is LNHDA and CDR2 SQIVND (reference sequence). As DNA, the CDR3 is TGTGCCAGCCAGGGACTAGCTGGCGAGCAGTACTTC. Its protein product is CASQGLAGEQYF. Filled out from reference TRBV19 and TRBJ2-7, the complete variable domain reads DGGITQSPKYLFRKEGQNVTLSCEQNLNHDAMYWYRQDPGQGLRLIYYSQIVNDFQKGDIAEGYSVSREKKESFPLTVTSAQKNPTAFYLCASQGLAGEQYFGPGTRLTVT.

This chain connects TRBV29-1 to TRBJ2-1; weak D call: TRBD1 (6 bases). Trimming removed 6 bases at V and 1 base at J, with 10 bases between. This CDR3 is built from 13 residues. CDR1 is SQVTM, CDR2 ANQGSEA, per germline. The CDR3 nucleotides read TGCAGCGTCGCCCAGGGGTCCTACAATGAGCAGTTCTTC. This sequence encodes CSVAQGSYNEQFF.

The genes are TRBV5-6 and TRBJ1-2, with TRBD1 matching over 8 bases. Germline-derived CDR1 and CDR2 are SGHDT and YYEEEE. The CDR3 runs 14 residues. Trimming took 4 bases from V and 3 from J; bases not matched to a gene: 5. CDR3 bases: TGTGCCAGCAGCCCTTGGACAGGGCACTATGGCTACACCTTC. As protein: CASSPWTGHYGYTF. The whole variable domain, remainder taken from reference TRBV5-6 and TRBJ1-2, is DAGVTQSPTHLIKTRGQQVTLRCSPKSGHDTVSWYQQALGQGPQFIFQYYEEEERQRGNFPDRFSGHQFPNYSSELNVNALLLGDSALYLCASSPWTGHYGYTFGSGTRLTVV.

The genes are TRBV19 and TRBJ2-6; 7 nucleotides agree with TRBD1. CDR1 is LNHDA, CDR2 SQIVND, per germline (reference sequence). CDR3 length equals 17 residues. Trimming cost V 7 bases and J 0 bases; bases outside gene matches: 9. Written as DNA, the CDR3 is TGTGCCAGTAATCCCGGGACAGTCCCCTCTGGGGCCAACGTCCTGACTTTC. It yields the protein CASNPGTVPSGANVLTF. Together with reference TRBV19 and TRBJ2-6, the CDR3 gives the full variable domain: DGGITQSPKYLFRKEGQNVTLSCEQNLNHDAMYWYRQDPGQGLRLIYYSQIVNDFQKGDIAEGYSVSREKKESFPLTVTSAQKNPTAFYLCASNPGTVPSGANVLTFGAGSRLTVL.

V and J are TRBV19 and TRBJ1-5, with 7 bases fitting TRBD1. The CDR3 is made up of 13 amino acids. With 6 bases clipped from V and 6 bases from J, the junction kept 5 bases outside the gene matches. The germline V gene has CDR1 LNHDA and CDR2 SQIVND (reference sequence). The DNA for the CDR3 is TGTGCCAGTAGACTGACAGGGTCTCAGCCCCAGCATTTT. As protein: CASRLTGSQPQHF.

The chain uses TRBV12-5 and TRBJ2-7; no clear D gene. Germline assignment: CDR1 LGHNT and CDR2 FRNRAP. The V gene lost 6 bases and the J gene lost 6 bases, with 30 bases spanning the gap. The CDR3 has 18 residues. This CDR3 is CASGTPSPLQGRGSEQYF. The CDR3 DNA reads TGTGCTAGTGGCACCCCAAGCCCTTTACAAGGCCGTGGCTCCGAGCAGTACTTC.

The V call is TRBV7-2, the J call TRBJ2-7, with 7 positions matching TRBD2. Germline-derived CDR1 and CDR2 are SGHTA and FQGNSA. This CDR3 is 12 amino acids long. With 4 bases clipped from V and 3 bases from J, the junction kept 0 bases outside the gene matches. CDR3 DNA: TGTGCCAGCAGCTCTAGCGGCTACGAGCAGTACTTC. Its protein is CASSSSGYEQYF.

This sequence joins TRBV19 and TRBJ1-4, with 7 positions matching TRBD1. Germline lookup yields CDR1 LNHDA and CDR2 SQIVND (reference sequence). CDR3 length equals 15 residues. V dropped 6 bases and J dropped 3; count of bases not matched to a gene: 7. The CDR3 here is CASSPGTVANEKLFF. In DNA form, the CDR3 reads TGTGCCAGTAGCCCCGGGACAGTAGCTAATGAAAAACTGTTTTTT. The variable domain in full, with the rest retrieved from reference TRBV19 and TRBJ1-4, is DGGITQSPKYLFRKEGQNVTLSCEQNLNHDAMYWYRQDPGQGLRLIYYSQIVNDFQKGDIAEGYSVSREKKESFPLTVTSAQKNPTAFYLCASSPGTVANEKLFFGSGTQLSVL.

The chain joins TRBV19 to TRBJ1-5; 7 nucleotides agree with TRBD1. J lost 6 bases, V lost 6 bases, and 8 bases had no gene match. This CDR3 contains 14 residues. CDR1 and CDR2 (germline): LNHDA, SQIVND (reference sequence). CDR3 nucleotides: TGTGCCAGTAGAGGACAGGCTTCAACTCAGCCCCAGCATTTT. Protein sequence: CASRGQASTQPQHF.

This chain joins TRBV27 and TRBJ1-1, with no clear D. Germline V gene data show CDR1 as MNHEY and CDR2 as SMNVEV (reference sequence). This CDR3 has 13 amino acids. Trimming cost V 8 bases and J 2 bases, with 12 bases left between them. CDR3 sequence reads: CASAQVVNTEAFF. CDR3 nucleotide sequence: TGTGCCAGCGCCCAGGTTGTCAACACTGAAGCTTTCTTT.

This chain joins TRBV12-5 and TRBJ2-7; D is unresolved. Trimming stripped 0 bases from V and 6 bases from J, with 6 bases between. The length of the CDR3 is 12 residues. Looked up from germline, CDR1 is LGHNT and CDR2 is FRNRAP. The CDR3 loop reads CASGLVGSEQYF. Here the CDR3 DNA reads TGTGCTAGTGGTTTGGTTGGGTCCGAGCAGTACTTC.

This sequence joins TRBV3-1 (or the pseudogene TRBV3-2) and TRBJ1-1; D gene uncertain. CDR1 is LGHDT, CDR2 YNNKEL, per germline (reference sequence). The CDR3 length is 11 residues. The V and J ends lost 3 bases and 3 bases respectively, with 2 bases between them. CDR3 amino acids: CASSQYTEAFF. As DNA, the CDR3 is TGTGCCAGCAGCCAGTACACTGAAGCTTTCTTT.

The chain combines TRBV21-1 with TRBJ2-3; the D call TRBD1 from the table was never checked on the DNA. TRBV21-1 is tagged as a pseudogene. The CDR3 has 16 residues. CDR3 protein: CASSKARQGRTDTQYF. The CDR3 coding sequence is TGTGCCAGCAGCAAAGCCCGACAGGGGAGGACAGATACGCAGTATTTT.